The rows below give T cell receptor beta chains drawn from one sample of a study of blood T cell repertoires in COVID-19. Measured with immunoSEQ multiplex PCR; TCRdb has only the in-frame clones, and not every one. Among about 140,000 clones, around 84% were seen once, and the ten largest hold around 8.4%. The sample was peripheral blood. The receptors originated from a woman aged 55-70 years with acute or convalescent COVID-19. Each CDR3 is given with its conserved first and last residue. A D gene is named only where the DNA matches it firmly. Clone size is not always given. Where it is, it says once, few, many or a class for expanded clones.

D: TRBD2; size: NA; V: TRBV10-3; length: 15; J: TRBJ2-3; DNA: TGTGCCATCAGTGCACTAGCGGGGGACGTGGATACGCAGTATTTT; CDR3: CAISALAGDVDTQYF
D: TRBD1; size: NA; V: TRBV7-8; length: 14; J: TRBJ1-5; DNA: TGTGCCAGCAGCCTGGGACAGAGCAATCAGCCCCAGCATTTT; CDR3: CASSLGQSNQPQHF
D: TRBD1; size: NA; V: TRBV28; length: 15; J: TRBJ2-3; DNA: TGTGCCAGCAGTTTTTCAGGACAGGGCGGAGATACGCAGTATTTT; CDR3: CASSFSGQGGDTQYF
D: NA; size: NA; V: TRBV10-1; length: 16; J: TRBJ1-3; DNA: TGCGCCAGCAGTGAGTCGATCGGGGGGCCTTGGAACACCATATATTTT; CDR3: CASSESIGGPWNTIYF
D: NA; size: once; V: TRBV7-2; length: 15; J: TRBJ1-1; DNA: TGTGCCAGCAGCTTAGAAATGCTAGGGAACACTGAAGCTTTCTTT; CDR3: CASSLEMLGNTEAFF
D: TRBD1; size: NA; V: TRBV27; length: 15; J: TRBJ2-7; DNA: TGTGCCAGCAGTTCCTTCGGGACAGGGTTACGCGAGCAGTACTTC; CDR3: CASSSFGTGLREQYF
D: NA; size: NA; V: TRBV11-3; length: 17; J: TRBJ2-1; DNA: TGTGCCAGCAGCTTATTTATCGGCGGGGGCATTTACAATGAGCAGTTCTTC; CDR3: CASSLFIGGGIYNEQFF
D: NA; size: NA; V: TRBV9; length: 16; J: TRBJ2-2; DNA: TGTGCCAGCAGCCCCCAGGGTACAGGGTGGACCGGGGAGCTGTTTTTT; CDR3: CASSPQGTGWTGELFF
D: TRBD1; size: NA; V: TRBV4-1; length: 15; J: TRBJ1-4; DNA: TGCGCCAGCAGCCAGGGACAGGGGACTAATGAAAAACTGTTTTTT; CDR3: CASSQGQGTNEKLFF
D: TRBD2; size: NA; V: TRBV11-1; length: 16; J: TRBJ2-7; DNA: TGTGCCAGCAGCTTTTTGGGAACTAGCGGCTCCTACGAGCAGTACTTC; CDR3: CASSFLGTSGSYEQYF
D: TRBD1; size: once; V: TRBV11-3; length: 17; J: TRBJ2-7; DNA: TGTGCCAGCAGCTTGGCCGTGCGTCGAGACAGGGCCTACGAGCAGTACTTC; CDR3: CASSLAVRRDRAYEQYF
D: NA; size: NA; V: TRBV6-6; length: 14; J: TRBJ2-7; DNA: TGTGCCAGCACCTACAGAAAAAATCCCTACGAGCAGTACTTC; CDR3: CASTYRKNPYEQYF
D: TRBD2; size: NA; V: TRBV10-3; length: 16; J: TRBJ2-3; DNA: TGTGCCATCAGTGACCACGGGACTAGCGGGACAGATACGCAGTATTTT; CDR3: CAISDHGTSGTDTQYF
D: TRBD1; size: NA; V: TRBV10-3; length: 15; J: TRBJ2-5; DNA: TGTGCCATCAGTGAAACAGGGGGTCTCCAAGAGACCCAGTACTTC; CDR3: CAISETGGLQETQYF
D: NA; size: NA; V: TRBV6-5; length: 14; J: TRBJ2-7; DNA: TGTGCCAGCAGTTACGGGCAGTTAGCCTACGAGCAGTACTTC; CDR3: CASSYGQLAYEQYF
D: TRBD1; size: NA; V: TRBV5-1; length: 13; J: TRBJ2-7; DNA: TGCGCCAGCAGGGGGACAGCTCACTACGAGCAGTACTTC; CDR3: CASRGTAHYEQYF
D: NA; size: NA; V: TRBV19; length: 17; J: TRBJ2-7; DNA: TGTGCCAGTAGTGCGAACTATTACCGGGTCTTACACTACGAGCAGTACTTC; CDR3: CASSANYYRVLHYEQYF
D: TRBD2; size: NA; V: TRBV7-8; length: 15; J: TRBJ2-2; DNA: TGTGCCAGCAGCCCCCGGACTAGCGGGTGGGCGGAGCTGTTTTTT; CDR3: CASSPRTSGWAELFF
D: NA; size: NA; V: TRBV5-8; length: 15; J: TRBJ2-5; DNA: TGTGCCAGCAGCTTTACAGGGACCAGGTTAGAGACCCAGTACTTC; CDR3: CASSFTGTRLETQYF
D: NA; size: NA; V: TRBV5-6; length: 14; J: TRBJ1-6; DNA: TGTGCCAGCAGCTTCGGGCAGGGGAATTCACCCCTCCACTTT; CDR3: CASSFGQGNSPLHF
D: TRBD1; size: NA; V: TRBV18; length: 12; J: TRBJ1-2; DNA: TGTGCCAGCTCTTCGACAGGGAATGGCTACACCTTC; CDR3: CASSSTGNGYTF
D: NA; size: NA; V: TRBV6-5; length: 13; J: TRBJ1-1; DNA: TGTGCCAGCACTTTACAGCAGAACACTGAAGCTTTCTTT; CDR3: CASTLQQNTEAFF
D: TRBD2; size: once; V: TRBV18; length: 16; J: TRBJ2-7; DNA: TGTGCCAGCTCACGTAGGGGACTAGCGGAATCCTACGAGCAGTACTTC; CDR3: CASSRRGLAESYEQYF
D: NA; size: NA; V: TRBV4-2; length: 14; J: TRBJ1-3; DNA: TGTGCCAGCAGCCCCGGGACATTTGGAAACACCATATATTTT; CDR3: CASSPGTFGNTIYF
D: NA; size: few; V: TRBV4-1; length: 15; J: TRBJ1-5; DNA: TGCGCCAGCAGCCAGGCAGACAGGAGTAATCAGCCCCAGCATTTT; CDR3: CASSQADRSNQPQHF
D: NA; size: NA; V: TRBV10-3; length: 15; J: TRBJ2-6; DNA: TGTGCCATCAGTGACCCAGGGGAACGGGCCAACGTCCTGACTTTC; CDR3: CAISDPGERANVLTF
D: NA; size: NA; V: TRBV28; length: 15; J: TRBJ1-2; DNA: TGTGCCAGCAGTTTAGGGGGGGGCGTCCGATATGGCTACACCTTC; CDR3: CASSLGGGVRYGYTF
D: TRBD1; size: NA; V: TRBV24-1; length: 14; J: TRBJ2-7; DNA: TGTGCCACCAGTGAGCGGGGACAGGTGGGCGAGCAGTACTTC; CDR3: CATSERGQVGEQYF
D: NA; size: NA; V: TRBV28; length: 15; J: TRBJ1-2; DNA: TGTGCCAGCAGAGGCCTTACAGCTTTCGGCTATGGCTACACCTTC; CDR3: CASRGLTAFGYGYTF
D: NA; size: NA; V: TRBV27; length: 18; J: TRBJ2-3; DNA: TGTGCCAGCAGTTCCCCCACGGTAGCGCCGGTGGGCACAGATACGCAGTATTTT; CDR3: CASSSPTVAPVGTDTQYF
D: TRBD1; size: NA; V: TRBV12-3/TRBV12-4; length: 11; J: TRBJ1-1; DNA: TGTGCCAGCAGCCTGACAGGGCGGGCTTTCTTT; CDR3: CASSLTGRAFF
D: NA; size: NA; V: TRBV28; length: 12; J: TRBJ1-1; DNA: TGTGCTGGGAGGACAACGAACACTGAAGCTTTCTTT; CDR3: CAGRTTNTEAFF
D: TRBD1; size: few; V: TRBV7-2; length: 16; J: TRBJ2-7; DNA: TGTGCCAGCAGCTTATCCGACAGGGTACCGTCCTACGAGCAGTACTTC; CDR3: CASSLSDRVPSYEQYF
D: TRBD2; size: NA; V: TRBV3-1/TRBV3-2; length: 15; J: TRBJ2-7; DNA: TGTGCCAGCAGCCATTCCCCGGGGGGGCCCTACGAGCAGTACTTC; CDR3: CASSHSPGGPYEQYF
D: TRBD1; size: once; V: TRBV28; length: 19; J: TRBJ1-3; DNA: TGTGCCAGCAGTCCTGGACAGGGCTTCTCCCTCAGCTCTGGAAACACCATATATTTT; CDR3: CASSPGQGFSLSSGNTIYF
D: TRBD1; size: NA; V: TRBV19; length: 14; J: TRBJ2-7; DNA: TGTGCCACCAACCAACCGGGACAGGGGAACGAGCAGTACTTC; CDR3: CATNQPGQGNEQYF
D: NA; size: NA; V: TRBV5-1; length: 14; J: TRBJ2-3; DNA: TGCGCCAGCAGCTTGGAGGGGGGCACAGATACGCAGTATTTT; CDR3: CASSLEGGTDTQYF
D: NA; size: NA; V: TRBV19; length: 16; J: TRBJ1-5; DNA: TGTGCCAGTAGTATACCCGGGGGGGGTCTCAATCAGCCCCAGCATTTT; CDR3: CASSIPGGGLNQPQHF
D: NA; size: NA; V: TRBV28; length: 12; J: TRBJ1-5; DNA: TGTGCCAGCAGTTTACCTTATCAGCCCCAGCATTTT; CDR3: CASSLPYQPQHF
D: TRBD1; size: NA; V: TRBV5-8; length: 15; J: TRBJ2-1; DNA: TGTGCCAGCAGCGTCCCGGGACAGGGGGCAAATGAGCAGTTCTTC; CDR3: CASSVPGQGANEQFF
D: NA; size: NA; V: TRBV3-1/TRBV3-2; length: 17; J: TRBJ2-7; DNA: TGTGCCAGCAGCCAAGATAGGGGGTTGGGAACTCCCTACGAGCAGTACTTC; CDR3: CASSQDRGLGTPYEQYF
D: TRBD1; size: NA; V: TRBV3-1/TRBV3-2; length: 15; J: TRBJ1-2; DNA: TGTGCCAGCAGCCCCGGGACAGGGGGCGTCTATGGCTACACCTTC; CDR3: CASSPGTGGVYGYTF
D: TRBD2; size: NA; V: TRBV24-1; length: 14; J: TRBJ2-3; DNA: TGTGCCACCAGAGCTAGCGGGGTTCCAGATACGCAGTATTTT; CDR3: CATRASGVPDTQYF
D: NA; size: NA; V: TRBV11-3; length: 15; J: TRBJ2-7; DNA: TGTGCCAGCAGCTTAGAGGGACAAATACACTACGAGCAGTACTTC; CDR3: CASSLEGQIHYEQYF
D: NA; size: NA; V: TRBV7-2; length: 17; J: TRBJ1-6; DNA: TGTGCCAGCAGCTTAGGGCAGAGGAGCTCCTATAATTCACCCCTCCACTTT; CDR3: CASSLGQRSSYNSPLHF
D: TRBD2; size: NA; V: TRBV15; length: 14; J: TRBJ2-5; DNA: TGTGCCACCAGCCTGAGGGGCGGGGGAGAGACCCAGTACTTC; CDR3: CATSLRGGGETQYF
D: NA; size: NA; V: TRBV19; length: 16; J: TRBJ1-4; DNA: TGTGCCAGTAGTATAGGGGCGGGGCCAACTGATGAAAAACTGTTTTTT; CDR3: CASSIGAGPTDEKLFF